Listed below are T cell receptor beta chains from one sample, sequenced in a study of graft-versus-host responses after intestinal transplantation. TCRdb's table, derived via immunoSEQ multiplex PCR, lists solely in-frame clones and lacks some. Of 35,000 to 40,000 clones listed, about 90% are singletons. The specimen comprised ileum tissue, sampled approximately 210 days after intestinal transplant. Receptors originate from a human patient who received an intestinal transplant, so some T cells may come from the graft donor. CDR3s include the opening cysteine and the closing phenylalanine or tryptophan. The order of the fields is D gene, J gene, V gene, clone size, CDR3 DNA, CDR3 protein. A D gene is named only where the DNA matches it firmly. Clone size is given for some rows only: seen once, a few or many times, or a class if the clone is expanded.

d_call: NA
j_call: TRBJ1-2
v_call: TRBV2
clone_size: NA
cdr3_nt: TGTGCCAGCAGAGGGACCTCACCGAATGGCTACACCTTC
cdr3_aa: CASRGTSPNGYTF

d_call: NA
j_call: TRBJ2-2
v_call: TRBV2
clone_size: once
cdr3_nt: TGTGCCAGCAGTGGACAGTCCACCGGGGAGCTGTTTTTT
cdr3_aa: CASSGQSTGELFF

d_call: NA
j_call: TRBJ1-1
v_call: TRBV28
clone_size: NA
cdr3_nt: TGTGCCAGCAGTTTAACGGCTTTTCCCATGAACACTGAAGCTTTCTTT
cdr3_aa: CASSLTAFPMNTEAFF

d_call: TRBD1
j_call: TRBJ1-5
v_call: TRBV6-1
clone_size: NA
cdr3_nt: TGTGCCAGCAGTGGCACAATCTCCGGGACAGGGGAGAATCAGCCCCAGCATTTT
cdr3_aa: CASSGTISGTGENQPQHF

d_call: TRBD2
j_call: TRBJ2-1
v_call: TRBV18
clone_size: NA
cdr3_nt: TGTGCCAGCTCACGACTAGCGGGCAATGAGCAGTTCTTC
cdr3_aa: CASSRLAGNEQFF

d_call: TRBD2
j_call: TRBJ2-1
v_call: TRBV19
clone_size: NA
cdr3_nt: TGTGCCAGTAGTATAGAAAATAGCGGGATTAGTGAGCAGTTCTTC
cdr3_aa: CASSIENSGISEQFF

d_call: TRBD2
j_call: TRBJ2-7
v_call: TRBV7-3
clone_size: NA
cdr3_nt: TGTGCCAGCAGCTTCCCTAGCGGGACCTCCTACGAGCAGTACTTC
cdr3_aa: CASSFPSGTSYEQYF

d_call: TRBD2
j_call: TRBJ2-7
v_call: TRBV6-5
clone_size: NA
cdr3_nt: TGTGCCAGCAGTTCCCCAGAGCGGGGTAGATCCTACGAGCAGTACTTC
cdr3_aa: CASSSPERGRSYEQYF

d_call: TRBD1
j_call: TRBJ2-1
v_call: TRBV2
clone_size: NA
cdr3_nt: TGTGCCAGCAGACAGGGGAACTACAATGAGCAGTTCTTC
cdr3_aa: CASRQGNYNEQFF

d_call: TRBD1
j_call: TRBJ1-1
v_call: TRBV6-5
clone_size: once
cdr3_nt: TGTGCCAGCAGTTCACGACAGGGGGCTGAAGCTTTCTTT
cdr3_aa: CASSSRQGAEAFF

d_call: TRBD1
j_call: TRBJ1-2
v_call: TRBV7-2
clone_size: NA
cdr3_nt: TGTGCCAGCAGCCTCGGACAGGGCCCCCGGGCTGGCTACACCTTC
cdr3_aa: CASSLGQGPRAGYTF

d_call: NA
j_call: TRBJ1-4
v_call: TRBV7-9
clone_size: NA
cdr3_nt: TGTGCCAGCAGCTTTGATGAAAAACTGTTTTTT
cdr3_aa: CASSFDEKLFF

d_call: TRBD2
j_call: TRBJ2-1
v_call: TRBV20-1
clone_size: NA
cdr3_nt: TGCAGTGCTACCCGGGAGGATGAGCAGTTCTTC
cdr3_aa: CSATREDEQFF